The rows below give T cell receptor beta chains drawn from one sample of a study of cytomegalovirus exposure and HLA in healthy donors. Repertoires were generated with immunoSEQ multiplex PCR, while TCRdb's copy carries only in-frame clones and drops some. The table records 200,000 to 300,000 clones, roughly 87% of them present only once. The sample comprised PBMCs. The receptors derive from a man between 18 and 29 years old in good health and CMV-seropositive. CDR3s leave out the opening cysteine and the closing phenylalanine or tryptophan. Rows may omit the clone size; those that give it use once, few, many or a size class.

. TRBJ2-5 TRBV5-1 ASRNTGTRETQY
. TRBJ2-3 TRBV28 ASRSHPGVRSWEQY
. TRBJ1-4 TRBV5-1 ASSEGQGGEKLF
. TRBJ2-5 TRBV2 ASSGTGAAQY
. TRBJ2-1 TRBV29-1 SVPLRFNEQF
. TRBJ2-5 TRBV11-2 ASSTLLAGVETQY
. TRBJ2-1 TRBV29-1 SADRGRSSYNEQF
. TRBJ1-4 TRBV27 ASSLFGTGDEKLF
. TRBJ2-7 TRBV4-1 ASSQDPLHEQY
. TRBJ2-5 TRBV7-8 ASSFLGPRGETQY
. TRBJ2-7 TRBV5-1 ASSFGQGASYEQY
. TRBJ1-4 TRBV5-4 ASSSPGVGREKLF
. TRBJ1-1 TRBV2 ASKALPPTAEAF
. TRBJ1-5 TRBV29-1 SVSLGPLGNQPQH
. TRBJ1-2 TRBV14 ASSRAYRSNYGYT
few TRBJ2-7 TRBV28 ASSLPVGNYEQY
. TRBJ2-1 TRBV18 ASSPASHRGGDEQF
. TRBJ2-1 TRBV6-4 ASSIGLYNEQF
. TRBJ2-1 TRBV11-3 ASSQGTGIGNEQF
. TRBJ1-1 TRBV19 ASSPTVNTEAF
. TRBJ2-1 TRBV7-2 ASSFGLAAIKQF